This TCR beta chain was captured by sequencing in a study of cytomegalovirus exposure and HLA in healthy donors. Findings and limits, study-wide: It was confirmed in vitro that three of the CMV-associated chains were specific for CMV antigens.

With V trimmed by 5 bases and J by 5 bases, 9 bases remained unmatched. CDR3 length equals 15 residues. Per the germline V gene, CDR1 is MDHEN and CDR2 is SYDVKM. Researchers ran the PCR with 60 Vbeta and 13 Jbeta primers. TCRdb keeps only in-frame clones here, not all; method: immunoSEQ multiplex PCR. The repertoire has roughly 84,000 clones, around 76% of them found once; the top ten carry 4.5% to 7%. Concerning this clone itself: Its target is not known.

The origin of this receptor is a male donor in good health and CMV-seropositive. The gene calls are TRBV28 and TRBJ2-5, with 9 nucleotides matching TRBD1. The sample taken for sequencing was PBMCs. The CDR3 DNA follows: TGTGCCAGCAGTCCCTGGGACAGGGTGAGGGAGACCCAGTACTTC. Its translation: CASSPWDRVRETQYF. The whole variable domain, remainder taken from reference TRBV28 and TRBJ2-5, is DVKVTQSSRYLVKRTGEKVFLECVQDMDHENMFWYRQDPGLGLRLIYFSYDVKMKEKGDIPEGYSVSREKKERFSLILESASTNQTSMYLCASSPWDRVRETQYFGPGTRLLVL.